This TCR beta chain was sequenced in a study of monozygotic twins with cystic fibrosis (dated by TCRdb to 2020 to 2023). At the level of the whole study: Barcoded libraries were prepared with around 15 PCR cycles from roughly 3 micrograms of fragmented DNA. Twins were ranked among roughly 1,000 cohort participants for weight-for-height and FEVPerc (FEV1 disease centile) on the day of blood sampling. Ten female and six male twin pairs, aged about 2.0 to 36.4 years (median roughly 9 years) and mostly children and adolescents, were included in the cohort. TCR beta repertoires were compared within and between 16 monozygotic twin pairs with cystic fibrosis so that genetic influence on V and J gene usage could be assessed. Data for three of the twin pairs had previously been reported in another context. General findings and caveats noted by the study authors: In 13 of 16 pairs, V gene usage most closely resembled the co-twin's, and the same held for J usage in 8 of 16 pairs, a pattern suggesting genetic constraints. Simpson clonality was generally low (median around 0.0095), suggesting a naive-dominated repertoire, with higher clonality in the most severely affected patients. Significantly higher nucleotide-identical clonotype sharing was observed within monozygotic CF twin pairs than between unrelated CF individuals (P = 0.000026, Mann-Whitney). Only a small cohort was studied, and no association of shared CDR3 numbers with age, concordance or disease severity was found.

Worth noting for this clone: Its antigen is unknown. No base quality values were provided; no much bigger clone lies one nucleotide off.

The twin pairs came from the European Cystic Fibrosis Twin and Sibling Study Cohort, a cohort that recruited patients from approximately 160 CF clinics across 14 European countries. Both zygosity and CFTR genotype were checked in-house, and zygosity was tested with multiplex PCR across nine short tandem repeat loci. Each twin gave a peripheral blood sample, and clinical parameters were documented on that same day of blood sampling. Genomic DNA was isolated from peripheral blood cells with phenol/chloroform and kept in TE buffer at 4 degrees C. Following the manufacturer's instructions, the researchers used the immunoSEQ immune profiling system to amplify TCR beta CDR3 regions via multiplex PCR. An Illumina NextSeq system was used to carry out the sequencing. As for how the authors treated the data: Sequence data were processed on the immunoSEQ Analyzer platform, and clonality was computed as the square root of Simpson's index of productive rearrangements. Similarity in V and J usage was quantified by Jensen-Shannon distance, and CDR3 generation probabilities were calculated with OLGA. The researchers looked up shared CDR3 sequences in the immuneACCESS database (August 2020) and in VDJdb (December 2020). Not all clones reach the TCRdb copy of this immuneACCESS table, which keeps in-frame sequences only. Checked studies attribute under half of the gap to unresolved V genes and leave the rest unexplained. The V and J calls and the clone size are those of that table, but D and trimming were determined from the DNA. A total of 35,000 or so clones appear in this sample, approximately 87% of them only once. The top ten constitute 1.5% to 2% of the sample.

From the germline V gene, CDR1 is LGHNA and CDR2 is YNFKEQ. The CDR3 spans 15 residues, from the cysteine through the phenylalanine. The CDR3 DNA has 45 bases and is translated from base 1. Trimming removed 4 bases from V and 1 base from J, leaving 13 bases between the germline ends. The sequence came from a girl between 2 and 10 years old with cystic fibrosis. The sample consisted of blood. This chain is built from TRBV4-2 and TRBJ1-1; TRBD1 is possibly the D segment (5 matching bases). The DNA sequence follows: TGTGCCAGCAGCCCCGGGACGGGGGGGAACACTGAAGCTTTCTTT. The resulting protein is CASSPGTGGNTEAFF.